This TCR beta chain is from a study of shared clonotypes between healthy human individuals. Study observations and caveats: Genetic and exposure-history diversity was limited by the few donors.

Every donor was a Caucasian adult from Nashville, Tennessee. This clone appeared a single time. Antigen unknown. Germline-derived CDR1 and CDR2 are SGHRS and YFSETQ. CDR3 length: 14 residues. The V end lost 0 bases, the J end lost 9 bases, and 13 bases lay between the germline ends. TCRdb's copy holds only in-frame clones and misses some; the assay was immunoSEQ multiplex PCR. This sample carries more than 400,000 clones, over 75% of them seen once, and the ten largest clones take about 13%. Sequencing used PBMCs. This receptor was obtained from a woman between 40 and 55 years old in good health. Some clones in this sample may be carry-over from other donors' samples. The J gene is TRBJ2-1, the V gene TRBV5-1; no clear D. CDR3 nucleotides: TGCGCCAGCAGCTTGGGGGCAGATGGCGGTGAGCAGTTCTTC. This translates into CASSLGADGGEQFF.